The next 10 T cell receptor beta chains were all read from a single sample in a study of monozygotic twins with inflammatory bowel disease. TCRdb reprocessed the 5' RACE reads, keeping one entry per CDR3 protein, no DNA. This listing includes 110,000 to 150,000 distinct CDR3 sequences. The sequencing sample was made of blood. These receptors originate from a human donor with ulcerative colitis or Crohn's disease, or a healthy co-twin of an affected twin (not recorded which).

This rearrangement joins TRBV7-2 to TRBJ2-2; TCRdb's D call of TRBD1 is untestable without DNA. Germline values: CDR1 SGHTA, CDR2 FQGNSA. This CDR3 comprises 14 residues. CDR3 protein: CASSSVRGGGELFF.

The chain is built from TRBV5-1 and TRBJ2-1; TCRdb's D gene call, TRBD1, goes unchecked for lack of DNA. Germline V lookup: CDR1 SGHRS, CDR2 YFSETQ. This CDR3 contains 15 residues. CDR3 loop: CASSLTGNSYNEQFF.

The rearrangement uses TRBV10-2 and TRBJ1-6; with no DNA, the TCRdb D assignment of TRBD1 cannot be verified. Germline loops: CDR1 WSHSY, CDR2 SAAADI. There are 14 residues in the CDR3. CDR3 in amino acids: CASSAGGKNSPLHF.

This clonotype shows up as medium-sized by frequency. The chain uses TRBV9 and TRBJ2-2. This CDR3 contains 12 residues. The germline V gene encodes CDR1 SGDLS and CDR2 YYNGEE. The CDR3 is CASSVPTGELFF.

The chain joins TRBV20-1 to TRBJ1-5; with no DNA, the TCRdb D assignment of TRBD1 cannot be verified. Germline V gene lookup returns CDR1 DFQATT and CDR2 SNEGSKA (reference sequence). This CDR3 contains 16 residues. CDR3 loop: CSARDSRVGSNQPQHF.

CDR3 amino acids: CSATTGNYEQYF. V gene TRBV20-1 combines with J gene TRBJ2-7; TCRdb proposes TRBD1, but this gene call is untestable without DNA. Germline V gene data show CDR1 as DFQATT and CDR2 as SNEGSKA (reference sequence). CDR3 length equals 12 residues.

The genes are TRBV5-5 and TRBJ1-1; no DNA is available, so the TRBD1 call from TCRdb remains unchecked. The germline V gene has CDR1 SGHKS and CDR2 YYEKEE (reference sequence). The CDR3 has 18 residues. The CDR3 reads CASSLRGPDRGQVTEAFF. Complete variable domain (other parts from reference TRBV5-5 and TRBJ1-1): DAGVTQSPTHLIKTRGQQVTLRCSPISGHKSVSWYQQVLGQGPQFIFQYYEKEERGRGNFPDRFSARQFPNYSSELNVNALLLGDSALYLCASSLRGPDRGQVTEAFFGQGTRLTVV.

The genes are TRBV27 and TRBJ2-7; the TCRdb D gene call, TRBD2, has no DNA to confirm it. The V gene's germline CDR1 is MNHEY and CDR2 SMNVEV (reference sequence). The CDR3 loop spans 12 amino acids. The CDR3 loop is CASSTLAGEQYF.

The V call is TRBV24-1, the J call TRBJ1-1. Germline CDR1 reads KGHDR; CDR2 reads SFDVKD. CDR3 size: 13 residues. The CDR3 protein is CATSDPSGTEAFF.

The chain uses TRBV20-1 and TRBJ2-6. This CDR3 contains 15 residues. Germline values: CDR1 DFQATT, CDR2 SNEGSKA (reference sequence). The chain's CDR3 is CSAPDRPRGANVLTF.